A selection of T cell receptor beta chains follows, all from one sample in a study of blood T cell repertoires in COVID-19. Measured with immunoSEQ multiplex PCR; TCRdb has only the in-frame clones, and not every one. Of 90,000 to 130,000 clones in the sample, approximately 88% were seen once. The sample consisted of peripheral blood. These receptors all come from a human donor in a cohort sampled during active COVID-19. Both conserved end residues are trimmed from each CDR3.

v_call	j_call	cdr3_aa
TRBV6-1	TRBJ1-3	ASSEVVRVTGNTIY
TRBV19	TRBJ2-1	ASSIATTSGGGSYNEQF
TRBV3-1/TRBV3-2	TRBJ2-1	ASSQGLWTPYNEQF
TRBV7-9	TRBJ2-2	ALGGDTGELF
TRBV19	TRBJ1-1	ASTAQGGWVNTEAF
TRBV18	TRBJ1-4	ASSIYRGEKLF
TRBV28	TRBJ1-4	ASSLSRTGEKLF
TRBV6-5	TRBJ2-5	ASSFDREEETQY
TRBV5-8	TRBJ2-7	ASSQDSRFSYEQY
TRBV10-3	TRBJ2-3	AIRRTGGGGTDTQY
TRBV6-5	TRBJ1-5	ASSSGVSSNQPQH
TRBV11-3	TRBJ2-4	ASSLGLPGGIQY
TRBV18	TRBJ1-2	ASSPSEGANYGYT
TRBV6-1	TRBJ2-3	ASNLLAEDTQY
TRBV20-1	TRBJ2-1	SASRQGNEQF
TRBV3-1/TRBV3-2	TRBJ1-6	ASTRLPPGYNSPLH
TRBV7-3	TRBJ1-2	ASSFLGDYGYT
TRBV6-5	TRBJ1-5	AIPDRVTDQPQH
TRBV28	TRBJ1-1	ASSHNRGNTEAF
TRBV5-6	TRBJ2-5	ASSLTGGIKTQY
TRBV3-1/TRBV3-2	TRBJ2-5	ASSQDKGAGETQY
TRBV27	TRBJ1-1	ASTLGIGTEAF
TRBV20-1	TRBJ2-7	SASLGQSYEQY
TRBV7-2	TRBJ1-6	ASSPGSRRNNSPLH
TRBV5-8	TRBJ2-5	ASSLRARGETQY
TRBV11-2	TRBJ1-2	ASSLVRDRWNYGYT
TRBV5-1	TRBJ1-6	ASSFGEMGNSPLH
TRBV6-2/TRBV6-3	TRBJ2-5	ASSYPLGGGVAQY